This TCR beta chain was sequenced in a study of blood T cell repertoires in COVID-19. In the study overall: Samples of COVID-19 (acute and convalescent) were obtained from the United States, Italy and Spain. The analysed material was cDNA or gDNA that came from T cells, B-cell-depleted T cells, or PBMCs.

Only in-frame clones appear in the TCRdb table, and some are missing; sequencing was by immunoSEQ multiplex PCR. The top ten hold less than 2% of the sample, which has roughly 32,000 clones, approximately 90% seen once. The germline CDR1 and CDR2 sequences are KGHDR and SFDVKD. CDR3 size: 18 residues. J gave up 3 bases and V 4 bases, and 13 bases lay outside the gene matches. The sample was peripheral blood. The TCR originated in a man aged 45-60 years with active or convalescent COVID-19. This chain joins TRBV24-1 and TRBJ2-5; 10 bases match TRBD2. The CDR3 sequence is CATSEASGSKGPEETQYF. Written as DNA, the CDR3 is TGTGCCACCAGTGAGGCTAGCGGGAGCAAGGGGCCCGAAGAGACCCAGTACTTC.